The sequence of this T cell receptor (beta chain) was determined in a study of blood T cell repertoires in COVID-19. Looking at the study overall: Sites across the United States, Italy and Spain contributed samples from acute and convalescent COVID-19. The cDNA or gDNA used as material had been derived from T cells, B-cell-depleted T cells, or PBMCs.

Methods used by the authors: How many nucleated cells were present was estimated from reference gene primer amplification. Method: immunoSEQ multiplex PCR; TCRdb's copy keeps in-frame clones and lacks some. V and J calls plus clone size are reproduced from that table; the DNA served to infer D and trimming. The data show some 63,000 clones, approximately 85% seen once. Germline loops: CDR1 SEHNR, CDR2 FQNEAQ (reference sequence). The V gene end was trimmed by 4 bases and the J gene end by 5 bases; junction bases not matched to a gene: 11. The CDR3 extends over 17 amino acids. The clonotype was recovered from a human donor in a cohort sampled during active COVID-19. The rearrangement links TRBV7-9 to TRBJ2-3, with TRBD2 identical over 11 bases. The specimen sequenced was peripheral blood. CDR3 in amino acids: CASSYRSRSGGGDTQYF. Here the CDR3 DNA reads TGTGCCAGCAGCTACCGATCCCGTAGCGGGGGGGGAGATACGCAGTATTTT.